The 19 T cell receptor beta chains reported below all come from one sample, sequenced in a study of cytotoxic CD8 clonotypes in ibrutinib-treated CLL. Sequencing was performed with immunoSEQ multiplex PCR; in TCRdb, only in-frame clones are kept and a portion is missing. This table has 100,000 or so clones, approximately 58% appearing once. The sample here was PBMCs, taken after 24 months of ibrutinib treatment. These receptors were collected from a human donor with chronic lymphocytic leukemia.

The sample holds a few counts of this clone. The V gene is TRBV10-1, the J gene TRBJ2-1; no reliable D call. V dropped 3 bases and J dropped 15 bases, with 9 bases sitting between them. The CDR3 is made up of 10 amino acids. Looked up from germline, CDR1 is WNHNN and CDR2 is SYGVQD (reference sequence). CDR3 sequence: CASSDISWFF. CDR3 sequence (DNA): TGCGCCAGCAGTGATATTTCTTGGTTCTTC.

The chain recombines TRBV5-5 with TRBJ1-1, with TRBD1 matching 8 bases. CDR3 length: 14 amino acids. V shed 4 bases, J shed 5 bases, and the junction held 7 bases outside the gene matches. CDR1 and CDR2 (germline): SGHKS, YYEKEE (reference sequence). The CDR3 nucleotides read TGTGCCAGCAGCACCTGGACAGGGCAGACTGAAGCTTTCTTT. It codes for CASSTWTGQTEAFF.

This clone was detected a few times. The sample has other DNA sequences that encode this CDR3 too. The chain links TRBV19 to TRBJ1-1, with 7 positions matching TRBD1. Germline V gene data show CDR1 as LNHDA and CDR2 as SQIVND (reference sequence). This CDR3 is 14 amino acids long. Trimming removed 4 bases from V and 5 bases from J; junction bases left unmatched: 7. The CDR3: CASSRTGARTEAFF. The CDR3 bases are TGTGCCAGTAGTAGAACAGGGGCGCGGACTGAAGCTTTCTTT. Together with reference TRBV19 and TRBJ1-1, the CDR3 gives the full variable domain: DGGITQSPKYLFRKEGQNVTLSCEQNLNHDAMYWYRQDPGQGLRLIYYSQIVNDFQKGDIAEGYSVSREKKESFPLTVTSAQKNPTAFYLCASSRTGARTEAFFGQGTRLTVV.

This clone was seen only once. This chain links TRBV7-6 with TRBJ2-2, with a possible D match to TRBD2 (6 bases). The CDR3 totals 13 residues. V lost 7 bases, J lost 5 bases, and 11 bases lay in between. Germline V gene sequence: CDR1 SGHVS, CDR2 FNYEAQ. As DNA, the CDR3 is TGTGCCAGCAACCCTGCGGGGACCGGGGAGCTGTTTTTT. Translating it yields CASNPAGTGELFF.

The V call is TRBV4-3, the J call TRBJ2-7; 9 nucleotides align to TRBD2. The CDR3 is 15 amino acids. Germline loops: CDR1 LGHNA, CDR2 YSLEER. V was pared by 4 bases and J by 2 bases, with 6 bases of the junction left unmatched. As DNA, the CDR3 is TGCGCCAGCAGCCCCCAGCGGGGGGCAACCTACGAGCAGTACTTC. The encoded protein is CASSPQRGATYEQYF.

V gene TRBV11-3 combines with J gene TRBJ2-1, with D uncertain. The CDR3 runs 12 residues. Germline V gene lookup returns CDR1 SGHNT and CDR2 YENEEA. V lost 0 bases and J lost 9, with 6 bases in between. DNA of the CDR3: TGTGCCAGCAGCTTAGATCGGTCTGAGCAGTTCTTC. The encoded protein is CASSLDRSEQFF.

The CDR3 region has the DNA TGTGCCAGCAGCGCCGGACTAGCGGGGTTAGATACGCAGTATTTT. Translated, it gives CASSAGLAGLDTQYF. This sequence joins TRBV7-2 and TRBJ2-3, with 12 bases that match TRBD2. Germline CDR1 reads SGHTA; CDR2 reads FQGNSA. The CDR3 is 15 residues long. With V trimmed by 5 bases and J by 5 bases, 5 bases remained unmatched.

There are a few counts of this clone. The genes are TRBV25-1 and TRBJ2-7, with D tentatively TRBD1 (5 bases). The length of the CDR3 is 13 residues. CDR1 is MGHDK, CDR2 SYGVNS, per germline. V dropped 6 bases and J dropped 2 bases, with 11 bases sitting between them. The CDR3 sequence: CASRGLLTYEQYF. Here the CDR3 DNA reads TGTGCCAGCAGGGGGCTTCTGACCTACGAGCAGTACTTC.

V usage is TRBV7-2 and J usage is TRBJ2-7; 9 bases match TRBD1. CDR3 length: 16 residues. The germline gives CDR1 SGHTA, CDR2 FQGNSA. V dropped 5 bases and J dropped 6; count of bases not matched to a gene: 14. The CDR3 loop reads CASSLSSGTGKGEQYF. CDR3 nucleotide sequence: TGTGCCAGCAGCCTGAGCTCCGGGACAGGGAAGGGCGAGCAGTACTTC.

CDR3 nucleotide sequence: TGTGCCAGCAGTTACTCCTTTTCTTCTGGGGCCAACGTCCTGACTTTC. Its translation: CASSYSFSSGANVLTF. The chain links TRBV6-5 to TRBJ2-6; D is unresolved. The CDR3 covers 16 residues. Trimming stripped 0 bases from V and 1 base from J, with 7 bases between. CDR1 and CDR2 from the germline V gene are MNHEY and SVGAGI.

The sample holds a few counts of this clone. This chain uses TRBV6-5 with TRBJ2-7, with 8 bases that match TRBD2. Trimming took 2 bases from V and 5 from J; bases not matched to a gene: 8. Germline CDR1 reads MNHEY; CDR2 reads SVGAGI. The CDR3 runs to 15 residues. CDR3 sequence: CASSYKVAGTHEQYF. The CDR3 DNA follows: TGTGCCAGCAGTTACAAGGTAGCGGGGACCCACGAGCAGTACTTC.

For this clone: The junction shows a germline mismatch at one end, possibly a read error. V is TRBV2 and J is TRBJ1-1; 9 nucleotides line up with TRBD1. The CDR3 has 14 residues. The germline V gene has CDR1 SNHLY and CDR2 FYNNEI. The CDR3 here is CATSDGTGLTEAFF. The CDR3 coding sequence is TGTGCCACCAGTGACGGGACAGGGCTCACTGAAGCTTTCTTT.

The rearrangement joins TRBV7-8 to TRBJ2-5; the match to TRBD2 covers 7 bases. CDR3 length: 16 residues. Germline V gene sequence: CDR1 SGHVS, CDR2 FQNEAQ. The J segment lost 4 bases and the V segment lost 3 bases, leaving 11 bases of the junction unmatched. As DNA, the CDR3 is TGTGCCAGCAGCTTTTCTTCGTCGCGCGGGGGAGAGACCCAGTACTTC. Protein product: CASSFSSSRGGETQYF. The variable domain in full, completed from reference TRBV7-8 and TRBJ2-5, reads GAGVSQSPRYKVAKRGQDVALRCDPISGHVSLFWYQQALGQGPEFLTYFQNEAQLDKSGLPSDRFFAERPEGSVSTLKIQRTQQEDSAVYLCASSFSSSRGGETQYFGPGTRLLVL.

V gene TRBV7-9 combines with J gene TRBJ2-1; D is perhaps TRBD2 (5 bases). V dropped 5 bases and J dropped 1 base, with 12 bases sitting between them. The germline gives CDR1 SEHNR, CDR2 FQNEAQ (reference sequence). The CDR3 has 15 amino acids. This chain's CDR3 is CASSTQDSSYNEQFF. The CDR3 bases are TGTGCCAGCAGCACCCAGGACTCGTCCTACAATGAGCAGTTCTTC.

The genes are TRBV2 and TRBJ2-7; tentative D call: TRBD1 (5 bases). This CDR3 comprises 14 residues. With 7 bases removed from V and 6 bases from J, the gap between germline ends came to 19 bases. Germline V gene lookup returns CDR1 SNHLY and CDR2 FYNNEI. DNA of the CDR3: TGTGCCAGCAATCCCGACAGTCATTTCAGCGAGCAGTACTTC. Protein sequence: CASNPDSHFSEQYF.

Worth noting for this clone: Other DNA sequences in the same sample also yield this CDR3. The V call is TRBV7-9, the J call TRBJ1-1; D remains ambiguous. The germline V gene has CDR1 SEHNR and CDR2 FQNEAQ (reference sequence). Trimming pared 1 base from V and 2 bases from J, leaving 2 bases between. The CDR3 runs 12 residues. CDR3 sequence: CASSLDNTEAFF. The CDR3 bases are TGTGCCAGCAGCTTAGATAACACTGAAGCTTTCTTT.

This clone was counted a single time. The genes are TRBV2 and TRBJ2-1, with 10 bases lining up with TRBD2. V gave up 6 bases and J gave up 15 bases; unmatched junction bases: 11. This CDR3 is 13 amino acids long. Germline CDR1 is SNHLY and CDR2 is FYNNEI. The CDR3 bases are TGTGCCAGCAGCTCCGGGACTAGCGAACTTCGGTTCTTC. It specifies CASSSGTSELRFF.

The rearrangement links TRBV7-2 to TRBJ1-2; no firm D call. This CDR3 has 15 amino acids. CDR1 is SGHTA and CDR2 is FQGNSA in the germline V gene. The V and J ends lost 4 bases and 7 bases respectively, with 19 bases between them. The CDR3 DNA reads TGTGCCAGCAGCTCGGTCCGAGGCGCACGGAGTGGCTACACCTTC. Protein: CASSSVRGARSGYTF.

CDR3 nucleotide sequence: TGTGCCAGCAGCTTAAGAACTGTGGGGCAGGGTAATTCACCCCTCCACTTT. Translated, it gives CASSLRTVGQGNSPLHF. This chain links TRBV7-8 with TRBJ1-6, with D tentatively TRBD1 (5 bases). The CDR3 contains 17 residues. Germline V gives CDR1 SGHVS, CDR2 FQNEAQ. V lost 2 bases to trimming and J lost 6 bases, with 17 bases between them.